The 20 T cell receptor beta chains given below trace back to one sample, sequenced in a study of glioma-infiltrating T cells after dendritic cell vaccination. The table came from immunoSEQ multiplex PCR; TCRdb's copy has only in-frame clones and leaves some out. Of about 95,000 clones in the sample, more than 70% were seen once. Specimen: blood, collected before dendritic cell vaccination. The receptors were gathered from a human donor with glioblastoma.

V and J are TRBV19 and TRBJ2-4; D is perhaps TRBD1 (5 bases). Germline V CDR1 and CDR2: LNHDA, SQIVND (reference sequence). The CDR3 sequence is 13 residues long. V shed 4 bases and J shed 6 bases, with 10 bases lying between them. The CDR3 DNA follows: TGTGCCAGTAGTACCACCCAGGGAAACATTCAGTACTTC. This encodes CASSTTQGNIQYF.

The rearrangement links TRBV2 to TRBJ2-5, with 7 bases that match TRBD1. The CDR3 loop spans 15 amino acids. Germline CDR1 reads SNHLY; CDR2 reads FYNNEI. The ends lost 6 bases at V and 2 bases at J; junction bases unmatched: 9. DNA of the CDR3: TGTGCCAGCAGCCTGGGACAGAATCTTCAAGAGACCCAGTACTTC. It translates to CASSLGQNLQETQYF.

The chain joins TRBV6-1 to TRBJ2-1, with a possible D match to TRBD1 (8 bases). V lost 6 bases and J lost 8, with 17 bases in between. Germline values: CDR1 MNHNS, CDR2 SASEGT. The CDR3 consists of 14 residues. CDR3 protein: CASSQQGGLDEQFF. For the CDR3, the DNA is TGTGCCAGCAGCCAACAGGGGGGGTTAGATGAGCAGTTCTTC.

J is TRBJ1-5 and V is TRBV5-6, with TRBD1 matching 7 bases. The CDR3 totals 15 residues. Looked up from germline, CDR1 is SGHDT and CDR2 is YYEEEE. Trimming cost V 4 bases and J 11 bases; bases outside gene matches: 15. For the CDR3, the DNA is TGTGCCAGCAGCCCGGGGGGGGACAGTGGGTTGACCCAGCATTTT. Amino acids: CASSPGGDSGLTQHF.

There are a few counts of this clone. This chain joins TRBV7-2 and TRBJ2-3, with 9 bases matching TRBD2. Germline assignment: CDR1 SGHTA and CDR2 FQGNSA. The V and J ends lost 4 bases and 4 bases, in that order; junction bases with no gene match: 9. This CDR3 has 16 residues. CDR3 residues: CASSWGGGRAADTQYF. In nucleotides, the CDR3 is TGTGCCAGCAGCTGGGGGGGCGGGAGGGCCGCAGATACGCAGTATTTT.

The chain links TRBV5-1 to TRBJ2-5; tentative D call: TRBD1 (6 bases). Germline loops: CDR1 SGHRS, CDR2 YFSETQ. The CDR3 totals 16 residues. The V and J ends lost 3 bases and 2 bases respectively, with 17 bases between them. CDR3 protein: CASSSRSRTAQETQYF. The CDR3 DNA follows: TGCGCCAGCAGCTCTCGCTCTCGGACAGCACAAGAGACCCAGTACTTC.

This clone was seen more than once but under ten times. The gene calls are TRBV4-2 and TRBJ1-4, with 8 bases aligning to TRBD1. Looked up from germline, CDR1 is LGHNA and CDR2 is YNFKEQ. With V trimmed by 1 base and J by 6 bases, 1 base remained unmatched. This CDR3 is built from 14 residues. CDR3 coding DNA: TGTGCCAGCAGCCAAGCAGGGGGCGATGAAAAACTGTTTTTT. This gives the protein CASSQAGGDEKLFF.

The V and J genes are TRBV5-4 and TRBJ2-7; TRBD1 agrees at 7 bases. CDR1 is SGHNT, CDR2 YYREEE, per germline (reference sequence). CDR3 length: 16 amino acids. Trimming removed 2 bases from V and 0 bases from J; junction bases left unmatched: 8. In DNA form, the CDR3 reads TGTGCCAGCAGCTTTGGGGGACAGTCTAGCTCCTACGAGCAGTACTTC. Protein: CASSFGGQSSSYEQYF.

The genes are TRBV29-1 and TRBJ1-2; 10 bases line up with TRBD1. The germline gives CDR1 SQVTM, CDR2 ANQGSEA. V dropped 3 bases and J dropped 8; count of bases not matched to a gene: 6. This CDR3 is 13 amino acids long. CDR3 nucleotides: TGCAGCGTTGAGGGGGGACAGGGGTACGGCTACACCTTC. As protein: CSVEGGQGYGYTF.

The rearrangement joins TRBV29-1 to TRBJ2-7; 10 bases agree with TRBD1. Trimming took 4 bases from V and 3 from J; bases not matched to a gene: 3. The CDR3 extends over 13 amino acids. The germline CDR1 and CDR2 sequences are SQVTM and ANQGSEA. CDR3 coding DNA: TGCAGCGTTGCGGGACAGGGGATCTACGAGCAGTACTTC. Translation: CSVAGQGIYEQYF.

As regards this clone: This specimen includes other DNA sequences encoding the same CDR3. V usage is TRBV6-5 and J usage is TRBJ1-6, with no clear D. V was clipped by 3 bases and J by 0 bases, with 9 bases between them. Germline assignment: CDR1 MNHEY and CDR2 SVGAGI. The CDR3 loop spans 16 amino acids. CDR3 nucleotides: TGTGCCAGCAGTTATGGAGCTAGCTCCTATAATTCACCCCTCCACTTT. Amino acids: CASSYGASSYNSPLHF.

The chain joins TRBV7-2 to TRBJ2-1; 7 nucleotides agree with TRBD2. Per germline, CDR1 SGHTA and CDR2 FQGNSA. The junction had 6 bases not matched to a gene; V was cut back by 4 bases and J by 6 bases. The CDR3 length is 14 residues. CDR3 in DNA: TGTGCCAGCAGCTCGGGACTAAAGCGCAATGAGCAGTTCTTC. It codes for CASSSGLKRNEQFF. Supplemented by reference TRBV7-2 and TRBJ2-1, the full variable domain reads GAGVSQSPSNKVTEKGKDVELRCDPISGHTALYWYRQSLGQGLEFLIYFQGNSAPDKSGLPSDRFSAERTGGSVSTLTIQRTQQEDSAVYLCASSSGLKRNEQFFGPGTRLTVL.

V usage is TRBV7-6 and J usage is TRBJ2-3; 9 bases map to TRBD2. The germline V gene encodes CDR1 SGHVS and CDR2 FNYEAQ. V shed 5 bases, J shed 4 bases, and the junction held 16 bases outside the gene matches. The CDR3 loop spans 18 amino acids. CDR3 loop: CASSLGGGGGARADTQYF. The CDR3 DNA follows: TGTGCCAGCAGCCTAGGAGGAGGCGGGGGGGCCAGGGCAGATACGCAGTATTTT.

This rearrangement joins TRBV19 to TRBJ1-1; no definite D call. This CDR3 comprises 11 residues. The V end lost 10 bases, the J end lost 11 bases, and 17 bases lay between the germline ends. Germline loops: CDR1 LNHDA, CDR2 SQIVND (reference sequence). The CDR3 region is CATMDREVAFF. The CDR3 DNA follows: TGTGCCACCATGGACCGGGAGGTTGCTTTCTTT.

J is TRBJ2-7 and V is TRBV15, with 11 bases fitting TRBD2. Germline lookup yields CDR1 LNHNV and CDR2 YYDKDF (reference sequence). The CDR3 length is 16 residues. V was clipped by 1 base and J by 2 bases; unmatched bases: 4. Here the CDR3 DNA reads TGTGCCACCAGCAGAGGCTCGACTAGCGGGACCTACGAGCAGTACTTC. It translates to CATSRGSTSGTYEQYF.

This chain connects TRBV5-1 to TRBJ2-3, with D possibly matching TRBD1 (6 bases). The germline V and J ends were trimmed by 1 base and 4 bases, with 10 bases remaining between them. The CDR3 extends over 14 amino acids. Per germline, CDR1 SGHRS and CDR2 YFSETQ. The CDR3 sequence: CASSLFQGSDTQYF. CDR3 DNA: TGCGCCAGCAGCTTGTTTCAGGGGTCAGATACGCAGTATTTT.

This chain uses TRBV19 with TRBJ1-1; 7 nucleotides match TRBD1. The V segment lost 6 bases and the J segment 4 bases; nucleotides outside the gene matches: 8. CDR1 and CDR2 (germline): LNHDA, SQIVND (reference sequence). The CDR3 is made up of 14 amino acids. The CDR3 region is CASRSTGAFTEAFF. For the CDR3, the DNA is TGTGCCAGTAGGAGTACAGGGGCCTTCACTGAAGCTTTCTTT.

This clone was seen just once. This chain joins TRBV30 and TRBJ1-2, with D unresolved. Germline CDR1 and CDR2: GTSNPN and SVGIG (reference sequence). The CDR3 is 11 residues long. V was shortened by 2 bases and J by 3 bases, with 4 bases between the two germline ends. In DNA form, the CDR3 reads TGTGCCTGGAGTTCGTACTATGGCTACACCTTC. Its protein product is CAWSSYYGYTF.

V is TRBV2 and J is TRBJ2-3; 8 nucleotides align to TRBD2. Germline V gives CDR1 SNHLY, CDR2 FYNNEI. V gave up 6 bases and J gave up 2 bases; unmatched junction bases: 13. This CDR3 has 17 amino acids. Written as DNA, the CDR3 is TGTGCCAGCAGGAAAACTCCGGGACTAGGAGTCACAGATACGCAGTATTTT. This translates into CASRKTPGLGVTDTQYF.

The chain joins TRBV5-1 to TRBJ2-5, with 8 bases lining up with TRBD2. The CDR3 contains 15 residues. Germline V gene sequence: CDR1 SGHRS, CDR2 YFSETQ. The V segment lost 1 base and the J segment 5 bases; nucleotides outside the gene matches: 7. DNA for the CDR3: TGCGCCAGCAGCTTGTCCAATAGCGGGGTGGAGACCCAGTACTTC. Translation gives CASSLSNSGVETQYF.